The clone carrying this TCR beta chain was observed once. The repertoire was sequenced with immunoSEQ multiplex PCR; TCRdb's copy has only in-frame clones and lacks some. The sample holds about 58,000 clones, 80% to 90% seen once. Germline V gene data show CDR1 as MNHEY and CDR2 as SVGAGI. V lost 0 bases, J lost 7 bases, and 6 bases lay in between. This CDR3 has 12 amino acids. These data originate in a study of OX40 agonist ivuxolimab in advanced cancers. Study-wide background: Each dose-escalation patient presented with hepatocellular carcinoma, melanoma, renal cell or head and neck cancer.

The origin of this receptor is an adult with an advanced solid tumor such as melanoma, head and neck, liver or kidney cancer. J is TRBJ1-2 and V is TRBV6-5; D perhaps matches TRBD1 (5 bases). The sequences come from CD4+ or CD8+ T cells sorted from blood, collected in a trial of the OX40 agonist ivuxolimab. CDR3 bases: TGTGCCAGCAGTTACTCGGGGCGTGGCTACACCTTC. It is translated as CASSYSGRGYTF.